This TCR beta chain was recorded in a study of CD8+ T cells in alopecia areata. Extracted RNA was reverse transcribed, and the resulting cDNA served as sequencing template. Sequencing was performed with immunoSEQ multiplex PCR; in TCRdb, only in-frame clones are kept and a portion is missing. The repertoire holds roughly 120,000 clones, 55% to 70% seen once, with around 2.8% in the top ten. The source is a human donor in good health. The specimen was CD4+ T cells sorted from blood.

CDR3 amino acids: CASSPGPVHNEQFF. Written as DNA, the CDR3 is TGCGCCAGCAGCCCGGGCCCAGTACACAATGAGCAGTTCTTC. The chain is built from TRBV4-1 and TRBJ2-1; D is undetermined. Trimming left V 4 bases short and J 5 bases short, with 12 bases between. The CDR3 is made up of 14 amino acids. The germline V gene encodes CDR1 MGHRA and CDR2 YSYEKL.